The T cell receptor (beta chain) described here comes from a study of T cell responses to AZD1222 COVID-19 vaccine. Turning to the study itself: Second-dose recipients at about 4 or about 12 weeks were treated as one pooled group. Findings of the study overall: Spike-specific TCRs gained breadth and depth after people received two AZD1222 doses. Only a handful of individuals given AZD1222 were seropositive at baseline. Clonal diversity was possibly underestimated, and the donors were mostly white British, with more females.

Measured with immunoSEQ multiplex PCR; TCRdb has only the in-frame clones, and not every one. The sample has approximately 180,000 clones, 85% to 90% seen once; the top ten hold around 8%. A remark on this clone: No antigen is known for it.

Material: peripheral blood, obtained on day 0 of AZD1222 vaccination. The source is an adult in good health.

The CDR3 protein is CASSPTPGGSEAFF. DNA for the CDR3: TGTGCCAGCAGCCCCACGCCCGGGGGCAGTGAAGCTTTCTTT. The chain employs TRBV9 and TRBJ1-1; a possible D gene is TRBD1 (6 bases). Germline loops: CDR1 SGDLS, CDR2 YYNGEE. Between the trimmed V and J ends, which lost 4 bases and 7 bases, there was a span of 17 bases. The CDR3 totals 14 residues.